The clone carrying this T cell receptor beta chain was seen a handful of times. V gave up 6 bases and J gave up 0 bases, with 5 bases separating them. The CDR3 covers 13 residues. Germline CDR1 SGHTA, CDR2 FQGNSA. Unique molecular identifiers were incorporated during preparation of the TCRbeta library. MiXCR, run by TCRdb on the PCR reads, gives a single entry per CDR3 protein. The table has about 610,000 distinct CDR3 sequences, about 11% seen once. The data were obtained in a study of T-cell reconstitution after alpha-beta-depleted transplantation in children. This chain joins TRBV7-2 and TRBJ2-2; maybe TRBD1 (5 bases). The sequence was collected from a human donor who donated a stem cell graft to a child with acute myeloid leukemia. The sequences come from PBMCs from the stem cell graft donor, collected from the stem cell graft. The CDR3 is CASRGPNTGELFF. The CDR3 DNA follows: TGTGCCAGCAGGGGGCCGAACACCGGGGAGCTGTTTTTT.